Below are 16 T cell receptor beta chains sequenced from a single sample in a study of CD8 T cells in Susac syndrome. Roughly 0.45 to 1 ug RNA was reverse transcribed with random hexamers. TCRdb analysed the immunoSEQ multiplex PCR reads with MiXCR anew, one entry per CDR3 protein. Of 25,000 to 30,000 distinct CDR3 sequences detected, about 95% appear once; the ten largest clones hold about 0.27%. Source material: CD8+ T cells from PBMCs. These receptors were collected from a human donor in good health.

This clonotype was seen only once. The chain joins TRBV27 to TRBJ1-1; no definite D call. V lost 5 bases and J 6 bases, leaving 7 bases between the germline ends. Per the germline V gene, CDR1 is MNHEY and CDR2 is SMNVEV (reference sequence). CDR3 length equals 11 residues. Here the CDR3 DNA reads TGTGCCAGCAGTAACACCGCTGAAGCTTTCTTT. Translation gives CASSNTAEAFF.

This chain links TRBV5-6 with TRBJ2-7, with a tentative D call TRBD2 (5 bases). The CDR3 length is 13 residues. V gave up 2 bases and J gave up 3 bases, with 9 bases separating them. Per the germline V gene, CDR1 is SGHDT and CDR2 is YYEEEE. The CDR3 spells CASSLPGIYEQYF. The CDR3 DNA reads as TGTGCCAGCAGCTTACCGGGAATCTACGAGCAGTACTTC.

The chain is built from TRBV6-5 and TRBJ2-1; either TRBD1 or TRBD2 may supply D (7 bases each). CDR3 length: 13 amino acids. V was pared by 8 bases and J by 2 bases, with 10 bases between. Germline V gene lookup returns CDR1 MNHEY and CDR2 SVGAGI. This CDR3 reads CASQGGAYNEQFF. The CDR3 DNA follows: TGTGCCAGCCAGGGGGGGGCCTACAATGAGCAGTTCTTC.

V gene TRBV5-6 combines with J gene TRBJ2-7; TRBD1 aligns across 9 bases. The CDR3 totals 15 residues. With 3 bases clipped from V and 2 bases from J, the junction kept 6 bases outside the gene matches. From germline, CDR1 is SGHDT and CDR2 YYEEEE. The CDR3 reads CASSSRRTGAYEQYF. The CDR3 DNA is TGTGCCAGCAGCTCCCGAAGGACAGGGGCCTACGAGCAGTACTTC. Variable domain in full (rest from reference TRBV5-6 and TRBJ2-7): DAGVTQSPTHLIKTRGQQVTLRCSPKSGHDTVSWYQQALGQGPQFIFQYYEEEERQRGNFPDRFSGHQFPNYSSELNVNALLLGDSALYLCASSSRRTGAYEQYFGPGTRLTVT.

This chain uses TRBV6-5 with TRBJ2-6; TRBD1 matches at 7 bases. CDR1 is MNHEY, CDR2 SVGAGI, per germline. The CDR3 extends over 17 amino acids. After removal of 0 bases from V and 3 bases from J, the junction contained 5 bases not matched to a gene. The CDR3, as DNA: TGTGCCAGCAGTTACTCGTATCAGGGGGTTGGGGCCAACGTCCTGACTTTC. Its translation is CASSYSYQGVGANVLTF.

This chain links TRBV4-3 with TRBJ2-1, with D unresolved. The CDR3 loop spans 14 amino acids. CDR1 LGHNA and CDR2 YSLEER come from the germline V gene. The V end was cut by 1 base, the J end by 8 bases, with 12 bases between. CDR3 DNA sequence: TGCGCCAGCAGCCAAGGGTACGGTAGGGATGAGCAGTTCTTC. It encodes CASSQGYGRDEQFF.

In its sample, this clonotype was seen once. The rearrangement links TRBV20-1 to TRBJ1-2, with TRBD1 identical over 9 bases. Germline assignment: CDR1 DFQATT and CDR2 SNEGSKA (reference sequence). V was clipped by 8 bases and J by 2 bases; unmatched bases: 12. The CDR3 is made up of 15 amino acids. In nucleotides, the CDR3 is TGCAGTTTCTTGGGAGGGACAGGGCGAAACTATGGCTACACCTTC. It yields the protein CSFLGGTGRNYGYTF.

This chain links TRBV12-3 or TRBV12-4 with TRBJ2-1; a weak D match, TRBD1 (7 bases). This CDR3 is 12 amino acids long. V lost 7 bases, J lost 9 bases, and 13 bases lay in between. CDR3 DNA: TGTGCCAGCACAGGGGGGTACTTTGAGCAGTTCTTC. Translating it yields CASTGGYFEQFF.

The CDR3 DNA reads as TGTGCCAGCAGTTTAGGCCGGGCCCTTGAAGCTTTCTTT. The encoded protein is CASSLGRALEAFF. This chain uses TRBV12-3 or TRBV12-4 with TRBJ1-1; D unresolved. V lost 1 base to trimming and J lost 7 bases, with 10 bases between them. The CDR3 is made up of 13 amino acids.

The genes are TRBV12-3 or TRBV12-4 and TRBJ1-4; tentatively, D is TRBD1 (5 bases). The germline V and J ends were trimmed by 4 bases and 8 bases, with 17 bases remaining between them. The CDR3 contains 15 residues. This CDR3 reads CASSYRQPRQEKLFF. CDR3 DNA: TGTGCCAGCAGTTATAGACAGCCCCGGCAGGAAAAACTGTTTTTT.

The chain couples TRBV6-5 to TRBJ1-1; 9 bases are shared with TRBD1. This CDR3 comprises 16 residues. With V trimmed by 2 bases and J by 2 bases, 6 bases remained unmatched. Germline V CDR1 and CDR2: MNHEY, SVGAGI. CDR3 nucleotides: TGTGCCAGCAGTTACATAGGGACAGGGATAAACACTGAAGCTTTCTTT. Encoded protein: CASSYIGTGINTEAFF.

The chain couples TRBV13 to TRBJ1-2; D call uncertain. Germline assignment: CDR1 PRHDT and CDR2 FYEKMQ (reference sequence). CDR3 size: 15 residues. The ends were cut back, 4 bases at V and 3 bases at J, with 15 bases in the middle. This CDR3 reads CASSSTETLDYGYTF. In DNA, the CDR3 is TGTGCCAGCAGCTCGACGGAAACCTTAGACTATGGCTACACCTTC.

The J gene is TRBJ2-1, the V gene TRBV5-5; possible D gene TRBD1, 6 bases. This CDR3 has 15 residues. V gave up 3 bases and J gave up 1 base, with 11 bases separating them. Germline V gene lookup returns CDR1 SGHKS and CDR2 YYEKEE (reference sequence). The CDR3 DNA follows: TGTGCCAGCAGCTATACAGGGAGATCCTACAATGAGCAGTTCTTC. Translating gives CASSYTGRSYNEQFF.

The chain has TRBV9 and TRBJ1-2; 9 nucleotides align to TRBD1. Per germline, CDR1 SGDLS and CDR2 YYNGEE. J lost 4 bases, V lost 3 bases, and 13 bases had no gene match. This CDR3 spans 17 amino acids. The DNA for the CDR3 is TGTGCCAGCAGCGAGCCCGGGGGAAGGACAGGGGTCTATGGCTACACCTTC. This codes for CASSEPGGRTGVYGYTF. Full variable domain (outside the CDR3, taken from reference TRBV9 and TRBJ1-2): DSGVTQTPKHLITATGQRVTLRCSPRSGDLSVYWYQQSLDQGLQFLIQYYNGEERAKGNILERFSAQQFPDLHSELNLSSLELGDSALYFCASSEPGGRTGVYGYTFGSGTRLTVV.

This clonotype was counted a single time. V gene TRBV5-1 combines with J gene TRBJ2-1, with 10 nucleotides matching TRBD2. The CDR3 is 15 amino acids. The V gene end was trimmed by 0 bases and the J gene end by 7 bases; junction bases not matched to a gene: 4. Germline-derived CDR1 and CDR2 are SGHRS and YFSETQ. CDR3 sequence (DNA): TGCGCCAGCAGCTTGGAACTAGCGGGGAGGAATGAGCAGTTCTTC. This gives the protein CASSLELAGRNEQFF.

The genes are TRBV6-2 or TRBV6-3 and TRBJ1-5; TRBD1 might be the D (6 bases). This CDR3 region has 16 residues. Germline values: CDR1 MNHEY, CDR2 SVGEGT. The V end was cut by 5 bases, the J end by 2 bases, with 16 bases between. CDR3 residues: CASSQWTVFGNQPQHF. The CDR3 DNA reads TGTGCCAGCAGTCAGTGGACAGTTTTCGGCAATCAGCCCCAGCATTTT.